The TCR beta chain described here comes from a study of blood T cell repertoires in COVID-19. Method: immunoSEQ multiplex PCR; TCRdb's copy keeps in-frame clones and lacks some. The sample has roughly 380,000 clones; more than 70% are singletons. From germline, CDR1 is LGHDT and CDR2 YNNKEL (reference sequence). The CDR3 extends over 16 amino acids. V lost 1 base, J lost 0 bases, and 10 bases lay in between. The receptor's source is a woman in her 30s who had been exposed to COVID-19. The sequencing sample was made of PBMCs or T cells enriched from blood (not recorded which). The rearrangement joins TRBV3-1 (or the pseudogene TRBV3-2) to TRBJ2-1; D possibly corresponds to TRBD1 (5 bases). DNA for the CDR3: TGTGCCAGCAGCCAAGGGGGCCCCAGCTCCTACAATGAGCAGTTCTTC. This sequence encodes CASSQGGPSSYNEQFF.